This entry describes one TCR beta chain. Its antigen is not yet known. Base-call qualities are not available, and no considerably larger clone is one nucleotide away. This sample stems from a study of blood T cell repertoires in COVID-19 (dated by TCRdb to 2019 to 2021). As for the study more broadly: Samples covering the acute and convalescent phases of COVID-19 were provided by collaborators in the United States, Italy and Spain. The prospective study material was composed of cDNA or gDNA derived from T cells, B-cell-depleted T cells, or PBMCs. Deeply sampled blood TCRbeta repertoires from subjects exposed to, actively infected with, or recovered from COVID-19 were included in the dataset. The repertoires were released in a freely available public database meant as a resource for research on the immune response to SARS-CoV-2. The samples were drawn from two sources: the first 160 participants of the ongoing ImmuneRACE study, and 1,254 subjects contributed by 6 global collaborators. Nearly every sample came with metadata listing a de-identified subject ID, COVID-19 status, age in years and sex. Where available, HLA class I and class II types were taken from metadata supplied by the sample provider and were not determined by assay-based typing. What the study reported, not specific to this receptor: Clinical and demographic metadata were provided uncurated, with the amount varying by source and participant.

The collaborating institutions used their own protocols to collect whole blood in K2EDTA tubes. For TCRbeta analysis, collaborators shipped samples as frozen whole blood, isolated PBMCs, or DNA extracted from either of those sample types. TCRbeta CDR3 regions were amplified from genomic DNA using the immunoSEQ Assay, a bias-controlled multiplex PCR. In the authors' own workflow: Nucleated cell counts per sample were estimated from amplification of reference gene primers within the assay. To quantify the absolute abundance of each unique TCRbeta CDR3 rearrangement, sequence reads were collapsed and filtered. Productive Simpson clonality was computed per sample as the square root of Simpson's diversity index over productive rearrangements. In its TCRdb copy, this immuneACCESS table keeps in-frame sequences only and misses some clones. Where compared with another copy, unresolved V genes explain less than half of these, and the others have no known cause. For V, J and clone size, that table is used; D and trimming come from the DNA. This sample has some 150,000 clones in its table, and about nine tenths of those were observed once. The top ten constitute about 4.1% of the sample.

Taken from the germline V gene, the CDR1 and CDR2 loops are MNHNS and SASEGT. Between the V and J ends, shortened by 2 bases and 7 bases respectively, the junction contains 8 bases. The CDR3 goes from the cysteine to the phenylalanine over 12 residues. Here the CDR3 DNA is all that survives: 36 bases in frame from base 1. This chain is built from TRBV6-1 and TRBJ1-2; no D gene call is confident. This TCR was recovered from an older woman with active or convalescent COVID-19. Source material: peripheral blood. In nucleotides, the sequence is TGTGCCAGCAGTGAAAACATCCGTGGCTACACCTTC. Translated, it reads CASSENIRGYTF.